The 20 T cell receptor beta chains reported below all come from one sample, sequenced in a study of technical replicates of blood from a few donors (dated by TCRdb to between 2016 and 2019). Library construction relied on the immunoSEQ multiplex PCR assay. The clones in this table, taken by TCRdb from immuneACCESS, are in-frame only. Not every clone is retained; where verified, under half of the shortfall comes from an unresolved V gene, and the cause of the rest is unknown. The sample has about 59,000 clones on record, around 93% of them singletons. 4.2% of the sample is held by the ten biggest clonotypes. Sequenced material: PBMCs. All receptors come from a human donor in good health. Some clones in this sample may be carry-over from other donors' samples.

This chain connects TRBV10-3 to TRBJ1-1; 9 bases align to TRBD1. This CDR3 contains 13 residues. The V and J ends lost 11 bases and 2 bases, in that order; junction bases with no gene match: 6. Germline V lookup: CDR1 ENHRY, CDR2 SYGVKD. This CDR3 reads CAVRDRANTEAFF. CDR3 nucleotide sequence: TGTGCCGTCCGGGACAGGGCTAACACTGAAGCTTTCTTT.

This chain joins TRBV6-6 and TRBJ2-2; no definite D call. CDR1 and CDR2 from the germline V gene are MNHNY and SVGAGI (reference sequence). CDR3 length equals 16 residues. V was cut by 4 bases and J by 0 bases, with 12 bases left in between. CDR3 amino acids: CASSSAVFTNTGELFF. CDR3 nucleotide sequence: TGTGCCAGCAGTTCTGCGGTATTCACGAACACCGGGGAGCTGTTTTTT.

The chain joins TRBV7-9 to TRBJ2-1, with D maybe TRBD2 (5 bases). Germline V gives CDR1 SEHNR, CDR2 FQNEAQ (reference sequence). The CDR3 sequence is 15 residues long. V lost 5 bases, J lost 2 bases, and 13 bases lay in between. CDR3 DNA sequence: TGTGCCAGCAGCGGTAGCGTCTCGCCCTACAATGAGCAGTTCTTC. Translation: CASSGSVSPYNEQFF. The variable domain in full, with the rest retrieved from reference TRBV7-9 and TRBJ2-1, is DTGVSQNPRHKITKRGQNVTFRCDPISEHNRLYWYRQTLGQGPEFLTYFQNEAQLEKSRLLSDRFSAERPKGSFSTLEIQRTEQGDSAMYLCASSGSVSPYNEQFFGPGTRLTVL.

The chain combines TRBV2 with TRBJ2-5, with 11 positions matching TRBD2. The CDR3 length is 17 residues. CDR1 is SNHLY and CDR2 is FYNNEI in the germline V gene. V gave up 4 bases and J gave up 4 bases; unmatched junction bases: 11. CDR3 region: CASSGYLGGLAGETQYF. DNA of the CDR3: TGTGCCAGCAGTGGCTATCTCGGTGGACTAGCGGGAGAGACCCAGTACTTC.

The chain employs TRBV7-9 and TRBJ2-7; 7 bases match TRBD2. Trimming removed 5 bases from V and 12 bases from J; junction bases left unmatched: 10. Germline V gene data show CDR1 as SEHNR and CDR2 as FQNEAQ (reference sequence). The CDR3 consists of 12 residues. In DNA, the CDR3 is TGTGCCAGCAGCACCCACCGGGACTACTTGTACTTC. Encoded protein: CASSTHRDYLYF.

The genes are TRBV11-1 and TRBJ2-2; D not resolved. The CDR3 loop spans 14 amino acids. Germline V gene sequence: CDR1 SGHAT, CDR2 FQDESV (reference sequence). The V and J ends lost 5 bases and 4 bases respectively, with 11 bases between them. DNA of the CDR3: TGTGCCAGCAGCCCTGTTAGTTTCACCGGGGAGCTGTTTTTT. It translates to CASSPVSFTGELFF. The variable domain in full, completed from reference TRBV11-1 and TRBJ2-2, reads EAEVAQSPRYKITEKSQAVAFWCDPISGHATLYWYRQILGQGPELLVQFQDESVVDDSQLPKDRFSAERLKGVDSTLKIQPAELGDSAMYLCASSPVSFTGELFFGEGSRLTVL.

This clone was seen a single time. The CDR3 loop is CASSIGGTGIYNEQFF. The DNA of the CDR3 is TGTGCCAGTAGTATTGGGGGGACAGGGATTTACAATGAGCAGTTCTTC. The chain recombines TRBV19 with TRBJ2-1; 9 bases match TRBD1. The CDR3 consists of 16 residues. Germline lookup yields CDR1 LNHDA and CDR2 SQIVND (reference sequence). J was trimmed by 4 bases and V by 3 bases; bases with no gene match: 7.

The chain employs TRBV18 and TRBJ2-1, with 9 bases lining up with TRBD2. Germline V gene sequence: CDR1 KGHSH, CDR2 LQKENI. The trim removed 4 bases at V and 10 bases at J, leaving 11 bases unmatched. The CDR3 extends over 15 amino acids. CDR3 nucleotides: TGTGCCAGCTCACACAGTCAGCGGGGGGAACCCGAGCAGTTCTTC. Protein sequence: CASSHSQRGEPEQFF. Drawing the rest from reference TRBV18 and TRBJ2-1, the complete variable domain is NAGVMQNPRHLVRRRGQEARLRCSPMKGHSHVYWYRQLPEEGLKFMVYLQKENIIDESGMPKERFSAEFPKEGPSILRIQQVVRGDSAAYFCASSHSQRGEPEQFFGPGTRLTVL.

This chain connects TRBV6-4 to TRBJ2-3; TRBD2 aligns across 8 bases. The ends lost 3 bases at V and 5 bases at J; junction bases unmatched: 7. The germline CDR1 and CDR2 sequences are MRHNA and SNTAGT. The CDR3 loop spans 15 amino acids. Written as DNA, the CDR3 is TGTGCCAGCAGTGATGACGGGGGGGCATTAGATACGCAGTATTTT. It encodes CASSDDGGALDTQYF.

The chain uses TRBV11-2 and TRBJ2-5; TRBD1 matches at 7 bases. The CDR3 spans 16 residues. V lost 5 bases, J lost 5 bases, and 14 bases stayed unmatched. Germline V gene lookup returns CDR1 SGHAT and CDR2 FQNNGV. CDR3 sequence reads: CASSPRVRGLGETQYF. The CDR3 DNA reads TGTGCCAGCAGCCCCCGCGTGAGGGGGCTGGGGGAGACCCAGTACTTC.

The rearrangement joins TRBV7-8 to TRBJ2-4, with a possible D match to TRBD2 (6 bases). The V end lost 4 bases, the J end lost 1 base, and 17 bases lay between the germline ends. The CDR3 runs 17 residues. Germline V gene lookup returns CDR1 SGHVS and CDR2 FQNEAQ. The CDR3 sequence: CASSSFRSGVAKNIQYF. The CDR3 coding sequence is TGTGCCAGCAGCTCCTTCCGGTCGGGGGTGGCCAAAAACATTCAGTACTTC.

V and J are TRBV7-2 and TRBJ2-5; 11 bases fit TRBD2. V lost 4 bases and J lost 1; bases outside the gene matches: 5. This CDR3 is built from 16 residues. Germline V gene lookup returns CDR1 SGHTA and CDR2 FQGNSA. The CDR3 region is CASSSALAGGQETQYF. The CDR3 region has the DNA TGTGCCAGCAGCTCGGCCCTAGCGGGGGGCCAAGAGACCCAGTACTTC. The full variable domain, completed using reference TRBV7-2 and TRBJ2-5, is GAGVSQSPSNKVTEKGKDVELRCDPISGHTALYWYRQSLGQGLEFLIYFQGNSAPDKSGLPSDRFSAERTGGSVSTLTIQRTQQEDSAVYLCASSSALAGGQETQYFGPGTRLLVL.

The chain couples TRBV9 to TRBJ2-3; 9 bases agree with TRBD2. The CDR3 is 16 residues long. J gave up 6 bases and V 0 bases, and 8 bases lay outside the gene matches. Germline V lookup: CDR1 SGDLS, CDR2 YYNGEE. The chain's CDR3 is CASSVGSSGSGDTQYF. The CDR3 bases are TGTGCCAGCAGCGTAGGTAGTAGCGGGAGCGGGGATACGCAGTATTTT.

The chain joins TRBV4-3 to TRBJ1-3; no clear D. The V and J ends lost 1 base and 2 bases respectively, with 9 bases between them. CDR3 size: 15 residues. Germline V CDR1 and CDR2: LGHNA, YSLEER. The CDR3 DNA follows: TGCGCCAGCAGCCAAGGCGAGATTACTGGAAACACCATATATTTT. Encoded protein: CASSQGEITGNTIYF.

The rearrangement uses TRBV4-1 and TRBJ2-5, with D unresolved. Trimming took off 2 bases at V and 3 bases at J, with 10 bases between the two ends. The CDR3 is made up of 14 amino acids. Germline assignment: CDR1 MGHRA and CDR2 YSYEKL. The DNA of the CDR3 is TGCGCCAGCAGCCAATCCCGAGTGGAAGAGACCCAGTACTTC. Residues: CASSQSRVEETQYF.

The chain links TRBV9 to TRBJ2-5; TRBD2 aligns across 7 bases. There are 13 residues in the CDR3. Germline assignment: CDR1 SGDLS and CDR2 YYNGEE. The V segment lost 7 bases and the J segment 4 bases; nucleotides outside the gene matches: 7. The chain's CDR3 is CASAGAGLETQYF. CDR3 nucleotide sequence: TGTGCCAGCGCAGGAGCGGGACTAGAGACCCAGTACTTC.

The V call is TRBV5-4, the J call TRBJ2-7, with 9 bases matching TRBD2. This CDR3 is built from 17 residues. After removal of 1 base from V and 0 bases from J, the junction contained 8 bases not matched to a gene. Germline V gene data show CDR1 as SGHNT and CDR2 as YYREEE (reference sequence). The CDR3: CASSLFSGGQSSYEQYF. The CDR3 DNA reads TGTGCCAGCAGCTTGTTTAGCGGGGGCCAGAGCTCCTACGAGCAGTACTTC.

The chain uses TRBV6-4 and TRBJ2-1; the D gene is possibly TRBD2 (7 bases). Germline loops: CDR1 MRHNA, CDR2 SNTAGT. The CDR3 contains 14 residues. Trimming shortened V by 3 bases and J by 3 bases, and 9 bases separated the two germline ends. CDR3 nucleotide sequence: TGTGCCAGCAGTGAAGGGGGGGACTACAATGAGCAGTTCTTC. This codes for CASSEGGDYNEQFF.

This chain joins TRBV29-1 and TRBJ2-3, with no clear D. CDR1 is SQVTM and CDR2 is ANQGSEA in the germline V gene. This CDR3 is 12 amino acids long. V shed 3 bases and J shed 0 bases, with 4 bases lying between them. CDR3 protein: CSVDLSTDTQYF. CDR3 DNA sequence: TGCAGCGTTGACTTAAGCACAGATACGCAGTATTTT.

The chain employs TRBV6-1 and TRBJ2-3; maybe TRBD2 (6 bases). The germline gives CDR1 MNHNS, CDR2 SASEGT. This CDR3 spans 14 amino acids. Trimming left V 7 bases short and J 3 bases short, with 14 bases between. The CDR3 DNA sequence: TGTGCCAGCAACTCGGCAGGGAGGACAGATACGCAGTATTTT. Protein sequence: CASNSAGRTDTQYF.